At least ten counts were recorded for the clone carrying this T cell receptor beta chain. Its antigen is as yet unknown. The study used blood bank volunteers in Maryland, USA, as healthy controls. The data are from a study of neurological immune-mediated disorders. TCRdb redid the calling of the 5' RACE reads with MiXCR, one entry per CDR3 protein. This table has more than 35,000 distinct CDR3 sequences, roughly 6% appearing once. This CDR3 is built from 15 residues. Germline lookup yields CDR1 SGHRS and CDR2 YFSETQ. V shed 1 base and J shed 2 bases, with 9 bases lying between them. Points from the study as a whole: TCR clonal expansion peaked in HTLV-1-associated myelopathy patients and was lowest in multiple sclerosis patients.

Sequenced material: CD4+ T cells from blood. The TCR originated in a woman in her thirties or forties in good health. V and J are TRBV5-1 and TRBJ2-2; D remains unclear. DNA for the CDR3: TGCGCCAGCAGCTTGTTTTCCCTAAACACCGGGGAGCTGTTTTTT. It yields the protein CASSLFSLNTGELFF. Full variable domain (remainder filled in from reference TRBV5-1 and TRBJ2-2): KAGVTQTPRYLIKTRGQQVTLSCSPISGHRSVSWYQQTPGQGLQFLFEYFSETQRNKGNFPGRFSGRQFSNSRSEMNVSTLELGDSALYLCASSLFSLNTGELFFGEGSRLTVL.